This T cell receptor beta chain was obtained from a study of T-cell reconstitution after alpha-beta-depleted transplantation in children. As it was prepared, the TCRbeta library received unique molecular identifiers. MiXCR, applied by TCRdb to the PCR reads, yields one record per CDR3 protein. Here the sample spans around 370,000 distinct CDR3 sequences, over 9% being singletons. Germline V CDR1 and CDR2: LGHDT, YNNKEL (reference sequence). The CDR3 is 13 residues long. V lost 2 bases and J 7 bases, leaving 12 bases between the germline ends. The rearrangement uses TRBV3-1 and TRBJ2-7; either TRBD1 or TRBD2 may supply D (5 bases each). The starting material was PBMCs from the stem cell graft donor, obtained from the stem cell graft. This TCR derives from a human donor who donated a stem cell graft to a child with acute lymphoblastic leukemia. This chain's CDR3 is CASSQRDQREQYF. The DNA for the CDR3 is TGTGCCAGCAGCCAAAGGGACCAGAGAGAGCAGTACTTC.